A single T cell receptor beta chain is shown here with its context. What it binds is unknown. Regions amplified from RNA transcripts were the TCR beta CDR3 regions. The HTBI set primed first-round TCR CDR3 RT-PCR. TCRdb fed the multiplex PCR reads into MiXCR, producing one record per CDR3 protein. The sample consists of hundreds of thousands of distinct CDR3 sequences, approximately 40% of them appearing once. This specimen comes from a study of T cells in Graves' hyperthyroidism and ophthalmopathy. It was considered stable Graves' hyperthyroidism when ophthalmopathy did not progress within 18 months. Diagnosis relied on clinical symptoms, serum thyroxine and TRAb, thyroid ultrasound and orbital computed tomography. The CDR3 runs to 13 residues. Germline V gene lookup returns CDR1 LNHDA and CDR2 SQIVND (reference sequence). Trimming shortened V by 3 bases and J by 5 bases, and 10 bases separated the two germline ends.

General study findings and limits: Through a model of 13 V-J features, ophthalmopathy was separated from stable hyperthyroidism.

The sample comprised blood. This chain uses TRBV19 with TRBJ1-1, with TRBD1 as a possible D gene (6 bases). The source of this sequence is a man between 18 and 35 years old with Graves' hyperthyroidism. The CDR3 loop is CASSMSGETEAFF. The CDR3 bases are TGTGCCAGTAGTATGTCAGGGGAGACTGAAGCTTTCTTT.